The clone carrying this T cell receptor beta chain has only a few counts. The same CDR3 can be traced to other DNA sequences in this sample. V lost 0 bases, J lost 2 bases, and 27 bases lay in between. CDR1 is LGHNA, CDR2 YSLEER, per germline. This CDR3 is 21 amino acids long. This sample was included in a study of shared T cell receptors in the human thymus. Produced via immunoSEQ multiplex PCR; TCRdb's table is partial and in-frame only. The table includes more than 550,000 clones, around 85% detected once. These data are also associated with another study on human thymus T cells.

The receptor's source is a girl under two years old with a congenital heart defect. Sequencing input: thymocytes. This chain connects TRBV4-3 to TRBJ2-3, with D possibly matching TRBD1 (5 bases). This CDR3 reads CASSQDPRPPPPAGNTDTQYF. CDR3 bases: TGCGCCAGCAGCCAAGATCCCCGCCCGCCTCCCCCGGCAGGGAACACAGATACGCAGTATTTT.